This TCR beta chain originates from a study of shared clonotypes between healthy human individuals. Study-wide results and limits: It was expected that sequencing depth would affect clonotype sharing among donors. Clonotypes shared by all four sorted-subset donors had higher generation probabilities than non-shared clonotypes.

V was pared by 4 bases and J by 8 bases, with 5 bases between. Germline V gives CDR1 MNHNS, CDR2 SASEGT. The CDR3 is made up of 10 amino acids. CD45RO-negative cells were positively selected for CCR7, leaving out terminally differentiated effector memory CD45RA+ cells. There were no recent acute infections or vaccinations among the donors, who were healthy HIV-negative adults. Of note for this clone: The antigen is unknown.

Sequenced by immunoSEQ multiplex PCR; TCRdb stores in-frame clones only, minus some. Of millions of clones listed, about 95% are singletons. The TCR sequence derives from a man younger than 30 in good health. Sequencing used naive CD8+ T cells sorted from blood. The chain couples TRBV6-1 to TRBJ2-5; D gene unclear. This CDR3 reads CASSARTQYF. DNA for the CDR3: TGTGCCAGCAGTGCACGAACCCAGTACTTC.